This T cell receptor (beta chain) was identified in a study of technical replicates of blood from several donors (dated by TCRdb to about 2017). Concerning this clone: Its antigen target is currently unknown. One base away there is no much larger clone; base qualities are not given.

The CDR3 holds 15 amino acids from the cysteine to the phenylalanine. Solely the CDR3 DNA is kept, with 45 bases framed from the first base. According to the germline V gene, CDR1 reads MGHRA and CDR2 reads YSYEKL. V is reduced by 0 bases and J by 4 bases, leaving a spacing of 12 bases between them. The method was the immunoSEQ multiplex PCR assay. TCRdb carries this immuneACCESS record with in-frame sequences only. Its versions omit some clonotypes, under half of them owing to an unresolved V gene in the studies checked, with the rest unexplained. The sample yields tens of thousands of clones; 96% were counted once. 0.3% to 0.4% of the sample lies in the top ten.

The chain is encoded by TRBV4-1 joined to TRBJ1-1; the D gene identity is not certain. Sequenced input: T cells isolated from PBMCs. This clonotype was obtained from a human donor in good health. For the CDR3, the sequence is CASSQDYQVATEAFF. The nucleotides read TGCGCCAGCAGCCAAGATTACCAAGTGGCCACTGAAGCTTTCTTT.